The 11 T cell receptor beta chains presented below share a single source sample, sequenced in a study of T cells in Graves' hyperthyroidism and ophthalmopathy. Regions amplified from RNA transcripts were the TCR beta CDR3 regions. The primer set for the first-round RT-PCR of the TCR CDR3 was HTBI. One entry per CDR3 protein, called by TCRdb with MiXCR from the multiplex PCR reads. The table includes 450,000 to 600,000 distinct CDR3 sequences, around 15% detected once. The sample taken for sequencing was blood. All receptors come from a woman in her thirties or forties with Graves' hyperthyroidism.

This clonotype was seen many times. The J gene is TRBJ2-7, the V gene TRBV28; 7 bases fit TRBD1. The CDR3 consists of 14 residues. CDR1 is MDHEN, CDR2 SYDVKM, per germline. The V and J ends lost 6 bases and 1 base, in that order; junction bases with no gene match: 6. CDR3 protein: CASSRSGQSYEQYF. The CDR3 bases are TGTGCCAGCAGCCGCTCGGGACAGTCCTACGAGCAGTACTTC.

Ten or more counts support this clonotype. The rearrangement joins TRBV6-1 to TRBJ2-3, with unresolved D. This CDR3 has 14 residues. V was clipped by 7 bases and J by 0 bases, with 11 bases between them. Germline CDR1 is MNHNS and CDR2 is SASEGT. CDR3 coding DNA: TGTGCCAGCACCCTAGAGAGAAGCACAGATACGCAGTATTTT. The encoded protein is CASTLERSTDTQYF.

The V gene is TRBV6-1, the J gene TRBJ2-1; 12 positions agree with TRBD2. V was pared by 8 bases and J by 7 bases, with 9 bases of the junction left unmatched. This CDR3 has 15 amino acids. Germline lookup yields CDR1 MNHNS and CDR2 SASEGT. The CDR3 bases are TGTGCCAGCTGGGCTAGCGGGAGGGCCGAAAATGAGCAGTTCTTC. This gives the protein CASWASGRAENEQFF.

Ten or more counts support this clonotype. The chain carries TRBV27 and TRBJ2-1; 7 bases agree with TRBD2. V gave up 4 bases and J gave up 6 bases; unmatched junction bases: 6. The CDR3 has 14 amino acids. Per the germline V gene, CDR1 is MNHEY and CDR2 is SMNVEV (reference sequence). CDR3 amino acids: CASSSGLVGNEQFF. The CDR3 region has the DNA TGTGCCAGCAGTTCAGGACTAGTCGGCAATGAGCAGTTCTTC.

V usage is TRBV29-1 and J usage is TRBJ1-1; 7 bases fit TRBD1. The CDR3 runs to 12 residues. The V and J ends lost 3 bases and 8 bases, in that order; junction bases with no gene match: 6. Germline CDR1 is SQVTM and CDR2 is ANQGSEA. In DNA, the CDR3 is TGCAGCGTTGATGCCGGGACAGCAGAAGCTTTCTTT. Translating gives CSVDAGTAEAFF.

This clonotype was detected ten times or more. The chain recombines TRBV11-2 with TRBJ2-2; TRBD2 agrees at 14 bases. V lost 6 bases to trimming and J lost 6 bases; unmatched junction nucleotides: 6. Germline CDR1 and CDR2: SGHAT and FQNNGV. This CDR3 has 16 residues. CDR3 coding DNA: TGTGCCAGCAGAAGACTAGCGGGAGGGCCGGCCGGGGAGCTGTTTTTT. This encodes CASRRLAGGPAGELFF.

This clonotype was seen repeatedly, ten times or more. The chain joins TRBV7-2 to TRBJ1-3; tentatively, D is TRBD1 (5 bases). The CDR3 runs 18 residues. The V gene lost 1 base and the J gene lost 4 bases, with 20 bases spanning the gap. The germline V gene has CDR1 SGHTA and CDR2 FQGNSA. CDR3 region: CASSLGWAGTSGGNTIYF. In DNA form, the CDR3 reads TGTGCCAGCAGCTTAGGGTGGGCCGGGACGTCAGGAGGAAACACCATATATTTT.

This clonotype appeared a single time. The J gene is TRBJ1-1, the V gene TRBV29-1; D uncertain. Trimming pared 3 bases from V and 5 bases from J, leaving 10 bases between. Germline-derived CDR1 and CDR2 are SQVTM and ANQGSEA. The CDR3 runs to 12 residues. The CDR3 region is CSVEGAGTEAFF. In DNA, the CDR3 is TGCAGCGTTGAGGGAGCTGGGACTGAAGCTTTCTTT.

This clonotype has a count of ten or more. The V and J genes are TRBV28 and TRBJ1-2; possibly TRBD1 for D (6 bases). This CDR3 is built from 15 residues. Germline CDR1 and CDR2: MDHEN and SYDVKM. The V end was cut by 5 bases, the J end by 2 bases, with 15 bases between. This CDR3 reads CASSAPAGANYGYTF. The CDR3 bases are TGTGCCAGCAGTGCGCCCGCAGGGGCGAACTATGGCTACACCTTC.

Many counts were recorded for this clonotype. The genes are TRBV28 and TRBJ2-1, with 8 bases matching TRBD2. The junction had 4 bases not matched to a gene; V was cut back by 0 bases and J by 3 bases. This CDR3 is built from 16 residues. Germline values: CDR1 MDHEN, CDR2 SYDVKM. CDR3 sequence (DNA): TGTGCCAGCAGTTTATGGAGGGCGGGAGGCTACAATGAGCAGTTCTTC. Its protein is CASSLWRAGGYNEQFF.

J is TRBJ2-2 and V is TRBV10-3, with 11 bases matching TRBD2. Germline V gives CDR1 ENHRY, CDR2 SYGVKD. CDR3 length: 19 amino acids. The trim removed 5 bases at V and 0 bases at J, leaving 11 bases unmatched. CDR3 sequence reads: CAISLAGGSMFANTGELFF. CDR3 DNA: TGTGCCATCAGTTTAGCGGGAGGGTCCATGTTCGCGAACACCGGGGAGCTGTTTTTT.